This T cell receptor (beta chain) appears in the sequencing data of a study of tumor and adjacent non-tumor tissue in lung cancer. Three rounds of nested PCR, following a modified ARM-PCR protocol, produced the TCRbeta library. TCRdb re-called the multiplex PCR reads through MiXCR, storing one row per CDR3 protein. The sample lists over 100,000 distinct CDR3 sequences, over 55% occurring once. The template was RNA from unsorted bulk tissue. The normal lung tissue was taken more than 3 cm from the tumor edge. This CDR3 comprises 16 residues. Germline loops: CDR1 SGHAT, CDR2 FQNNGV. As to this clonotype: No conserved phenylalanine or tryptophan is present at the end of the CDR3, so a read error is the likely explanation.

This clonotype originated in a man aged 55-75 years with non-small cell lung cancer. The chain carries TRBV11-2 and TRBJ2-3, with TRBD2 matching over 7 bases. Sequencing was done on a sample of distant non-tumor lung tissue. The CDR3 is CARSLDHSAGSDTQYV. The CDR3 bases are TGTGCCCGCAGCTTAGATCATTCAGCGGGGTCAGATACGCAGTATGTT.